This T cell receptor beta chain was recorded in a study of T cells in Graves' hyperthyroidism and ophthalmopathy. Across the whole study: Pretreatment peripheral blood was obtained at initial diagnosis. Findings of the study overall: Also found in blood were most expanded thyroid clonotypes above 0.001.

This CDR3 is 12 amino acids long. V was shortened by 4 bases and J by 1 base, with 4 bases between the two germline ends. Germline lookup yields CDR1 SEHNR and CDR2 FQNEAQ (reference sequence). It was RNA transcripts that yielded the amplified TCR beta CDR3 regions. In the first-round RT-PCR of the TCR CDR3, the HTBI primer set was used. TCRdb re-called the multiplex PCR reads through MiXCR, storing one row per CDR3 protein. The table has 330,000 or so distinct CDR3 sequences, around 18% seen once; the top ten hold about 16%. The table lists this clonotype with many counts. Its antigen is undetermined.

The genes are TRBV7-9 and TRBJ1-1; no clear D. The sample comprised blood. The sequence came from a woman between 35 and 50 years old with Graves' ophthalmopathy. The CDR3 bases are TGTGCCAGCAGCTCTTGGAACACTGAAGCTTTCTTT. Translating gives CASSSWNTEAFF. The variable domain in full, completed from reference TRBV7-9 and TRBJ1-1, reads DTGVSQNPRHKITKRGQNVTFRCDPISEHNRLYWYRQTLGQGPEFLTYFQNEAQLEKSRLLSDRFSAERPKGSFSTLEIQRTEQGDSAMYLCASSSWNTEAFFGQGTRLTVV.